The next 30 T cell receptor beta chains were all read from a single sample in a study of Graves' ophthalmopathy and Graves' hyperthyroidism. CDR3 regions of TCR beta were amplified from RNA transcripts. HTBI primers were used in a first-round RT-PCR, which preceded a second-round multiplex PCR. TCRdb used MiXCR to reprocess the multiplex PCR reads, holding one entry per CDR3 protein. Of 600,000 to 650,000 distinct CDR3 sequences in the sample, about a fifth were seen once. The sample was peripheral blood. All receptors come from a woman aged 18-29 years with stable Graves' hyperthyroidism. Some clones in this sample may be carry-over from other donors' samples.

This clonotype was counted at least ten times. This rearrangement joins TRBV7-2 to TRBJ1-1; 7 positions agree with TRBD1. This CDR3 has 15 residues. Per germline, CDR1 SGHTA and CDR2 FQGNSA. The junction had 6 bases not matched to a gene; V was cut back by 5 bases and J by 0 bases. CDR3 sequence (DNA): TGTGCCAGCAGCCAACGACAGGGCATGAACACTGAAGCTTTCTTT. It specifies CASSQRQGMNTEAFF.

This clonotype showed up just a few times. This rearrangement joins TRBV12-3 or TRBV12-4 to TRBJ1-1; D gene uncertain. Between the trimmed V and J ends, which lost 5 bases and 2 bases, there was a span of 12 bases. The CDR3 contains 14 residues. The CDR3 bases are TGTGCCAGCAGTGGTAGGGAGTTCAACACTGAAGCTTTCTTT. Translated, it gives CASSGREFNTEAFF.

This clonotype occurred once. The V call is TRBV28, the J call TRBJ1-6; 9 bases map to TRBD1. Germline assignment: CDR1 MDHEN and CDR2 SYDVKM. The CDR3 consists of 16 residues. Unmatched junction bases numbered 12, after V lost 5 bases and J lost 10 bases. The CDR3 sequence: CASSNRDRAADSPLHF. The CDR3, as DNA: TGTGCCAGCAGTAACCGGGACAGGGCCGCGGACTCACCCCTCCACTTT.

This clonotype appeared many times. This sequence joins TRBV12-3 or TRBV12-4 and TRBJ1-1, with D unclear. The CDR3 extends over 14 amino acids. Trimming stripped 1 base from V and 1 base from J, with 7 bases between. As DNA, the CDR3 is TGTGCCAGCAGTTTAGGCAGTTCGAACACTGAAGCTTTCTTT. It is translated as CASSLGSSNTEAFF.

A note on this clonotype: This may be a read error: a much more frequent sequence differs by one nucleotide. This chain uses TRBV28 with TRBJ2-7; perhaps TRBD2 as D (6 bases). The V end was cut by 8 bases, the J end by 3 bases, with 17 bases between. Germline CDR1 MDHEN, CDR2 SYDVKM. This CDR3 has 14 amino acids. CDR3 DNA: TGTGCCAGCTCTACCCCGGGACTCTTCTACGAGCAGTACGTC. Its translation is CASSTPGLFYEQYV.

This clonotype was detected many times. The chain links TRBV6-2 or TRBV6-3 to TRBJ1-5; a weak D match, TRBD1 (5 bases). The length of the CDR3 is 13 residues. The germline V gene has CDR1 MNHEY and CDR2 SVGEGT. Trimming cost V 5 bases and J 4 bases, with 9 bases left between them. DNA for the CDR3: TGTGCCAGCAGTCTGACAGCAAATCAGCCCCAGCATTTT. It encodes CASSLTANQPQHF.

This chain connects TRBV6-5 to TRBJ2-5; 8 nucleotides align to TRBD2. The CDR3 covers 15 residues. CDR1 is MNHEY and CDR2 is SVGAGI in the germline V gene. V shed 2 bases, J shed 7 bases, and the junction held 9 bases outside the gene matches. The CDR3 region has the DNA TGTGCCAGCAGTTACCAACAGGGTCGGGAGGGGACCCAGTACTTC. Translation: CASSYQQGREGTQYF.

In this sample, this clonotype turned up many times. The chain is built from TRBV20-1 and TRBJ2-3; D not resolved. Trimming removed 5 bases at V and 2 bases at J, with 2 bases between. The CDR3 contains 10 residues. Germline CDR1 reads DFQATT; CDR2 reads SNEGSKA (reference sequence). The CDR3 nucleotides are TGCAGTGCTGACACAGATACGCAGTATTTT. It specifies CSADTDTQYF.

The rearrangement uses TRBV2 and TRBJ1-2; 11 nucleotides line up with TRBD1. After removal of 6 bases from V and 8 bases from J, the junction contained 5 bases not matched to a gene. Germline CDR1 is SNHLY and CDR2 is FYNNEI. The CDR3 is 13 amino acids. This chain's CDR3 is CASRRTGGIGYTF. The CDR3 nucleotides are TGTGCCAGCAGGAGGACAGGGGGCATAGGCTACACCTTC. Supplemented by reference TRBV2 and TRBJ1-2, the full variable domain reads EPEVTQTPSHQVTQMGQEVILRCVPISNHLYFYWYRQILGQKVEFLVSFYNNEISEKSEIFDDQFSVERPDGSNFTLKIRSTKLEDSAMYFCASRRTGGIGYTFGSGTRLTVV.

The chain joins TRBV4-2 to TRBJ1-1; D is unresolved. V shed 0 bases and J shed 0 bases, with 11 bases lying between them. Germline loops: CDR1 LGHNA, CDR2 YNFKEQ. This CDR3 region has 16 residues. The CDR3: CASSQEEGTMNTEAFF. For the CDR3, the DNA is TGTGCCAGCAGCCAAGAAGAGGGAACCATGAACACTGAAGCTTTCTTT.

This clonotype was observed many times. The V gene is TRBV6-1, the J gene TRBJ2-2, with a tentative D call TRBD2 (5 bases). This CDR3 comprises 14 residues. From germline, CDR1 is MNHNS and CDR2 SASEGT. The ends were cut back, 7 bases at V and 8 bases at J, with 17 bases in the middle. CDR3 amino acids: CASTPGWELGELFF. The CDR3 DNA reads TGTGCCAGCACCCCTGGTTGGGAGCTAGGGGAGCTGTTTTTT.

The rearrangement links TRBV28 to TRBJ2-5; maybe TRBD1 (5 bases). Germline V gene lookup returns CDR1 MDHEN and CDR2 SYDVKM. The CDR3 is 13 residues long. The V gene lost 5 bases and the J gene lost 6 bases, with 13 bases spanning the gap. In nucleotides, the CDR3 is TGTGCCAGCAGTGAGGCTACAGGAAAGACCCAGTACTTC. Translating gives CASSEATGKTQYF.

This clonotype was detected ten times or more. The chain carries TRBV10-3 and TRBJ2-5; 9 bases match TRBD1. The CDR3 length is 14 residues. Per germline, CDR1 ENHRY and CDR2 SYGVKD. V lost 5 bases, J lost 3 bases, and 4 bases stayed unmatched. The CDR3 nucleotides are TGTGCCATCAGTCTTGGGGACAGGGAAGAGACCCAGTACTTC. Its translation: CAISLGDREETQYF.

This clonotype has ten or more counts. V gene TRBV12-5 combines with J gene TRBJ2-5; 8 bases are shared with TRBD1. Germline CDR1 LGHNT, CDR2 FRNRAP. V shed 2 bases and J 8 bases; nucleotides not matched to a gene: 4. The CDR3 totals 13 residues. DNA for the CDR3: TGTGCTAGTGGTTTGCTCCAGGGGGCAACCCAGTACTTC. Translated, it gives CASGLLQGATQYF.

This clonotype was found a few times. The CDR3: CASSIIGYEQYF. The DNA for the CDR3 is TGTGCCAGCAGCATCATCGGATACGAGCAGTACTTC. The chain combines TRBV7-8 with TRBJ2-7; unclear D gene. Germline V gene sequence: CDR1 SGHVS, CDR2 FQNEAQ. V shed 5 bases and J shed 4 bases, with 9 bases lying between them. The CDR3 is 12 residues long.

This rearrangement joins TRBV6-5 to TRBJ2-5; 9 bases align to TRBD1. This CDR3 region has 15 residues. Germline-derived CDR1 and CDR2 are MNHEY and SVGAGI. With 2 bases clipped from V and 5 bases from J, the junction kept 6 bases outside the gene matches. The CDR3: CASSYTEGTGETQYF. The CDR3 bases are TGTGCCAGCAGTTACACGGAAGGGACAGGGGAGACCCAGTACTTC.

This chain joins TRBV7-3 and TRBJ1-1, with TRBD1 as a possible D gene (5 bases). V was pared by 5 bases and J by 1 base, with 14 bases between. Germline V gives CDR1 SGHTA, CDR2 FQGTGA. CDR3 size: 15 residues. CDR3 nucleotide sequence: TGTGCCAGCAGCGATACTTCAAGGGGGAACACTGAAGCTTTCTTT. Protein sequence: CASSDTSRGNTEAFF.

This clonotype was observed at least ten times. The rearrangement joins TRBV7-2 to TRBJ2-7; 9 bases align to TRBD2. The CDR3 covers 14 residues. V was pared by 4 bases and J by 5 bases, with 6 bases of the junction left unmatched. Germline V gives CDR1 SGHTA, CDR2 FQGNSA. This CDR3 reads CASSSSGKIDEQYF. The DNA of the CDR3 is TGTGCCAGCAGCTCTAGCGGGAAAATCGACGAGCAGTACTTC. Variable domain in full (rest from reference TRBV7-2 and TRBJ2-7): GAGVSQSPSNKVTEKGKDVELRCDPISGHTALYWYRQSLGQGLEFLIYFQGNSAPDKSGLPSDRFSAERTGGSVSTLTIQRTQQEDSAVYLCASSSSGKIDEQYFGPGTRLTVT.

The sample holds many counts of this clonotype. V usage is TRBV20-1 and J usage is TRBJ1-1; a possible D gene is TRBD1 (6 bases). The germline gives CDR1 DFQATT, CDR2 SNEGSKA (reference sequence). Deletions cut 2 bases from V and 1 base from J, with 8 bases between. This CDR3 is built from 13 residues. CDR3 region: CSARQGTNTEAFF. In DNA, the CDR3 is TGCAGTGCTAGACAGGGGACGAACACTGAAGCTTTCTTT.

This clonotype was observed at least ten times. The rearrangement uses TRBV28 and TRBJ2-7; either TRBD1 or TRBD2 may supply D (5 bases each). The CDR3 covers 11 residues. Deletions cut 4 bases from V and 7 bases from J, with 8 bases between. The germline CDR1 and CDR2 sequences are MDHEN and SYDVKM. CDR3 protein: CASSWGWEQYF. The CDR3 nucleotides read TGTGCCAGCAGTTGGGGGTGGGAGCAGTACTTC.

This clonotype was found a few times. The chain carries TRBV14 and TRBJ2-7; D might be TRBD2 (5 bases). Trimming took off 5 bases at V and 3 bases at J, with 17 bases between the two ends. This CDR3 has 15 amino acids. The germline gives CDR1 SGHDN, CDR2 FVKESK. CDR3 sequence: CASSTLPGSHYEQYF. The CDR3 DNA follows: TGTGCCAGCAGCACCCTTCCGGGATCTCACTACGAGCAGTACTTC. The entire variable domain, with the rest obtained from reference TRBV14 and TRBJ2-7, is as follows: EAGVTQFPSHSVIEKGQTVTLRCDPISGHDNLYWYRRVMGKEIKFLLHFVKESKQDESGMPNNRFLAERTGGTYSTLKVQPAELEDSGVYFCASSTLPGSHYEQYFGPGTRLTVT.

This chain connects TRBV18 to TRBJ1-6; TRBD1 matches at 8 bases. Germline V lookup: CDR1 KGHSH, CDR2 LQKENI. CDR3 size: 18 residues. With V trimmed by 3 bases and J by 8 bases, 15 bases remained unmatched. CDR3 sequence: CASSPPSSGTGGYSPLHF. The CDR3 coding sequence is TGTGCCAGCTCACCGCCGAGTTCCGGGACAGGAGGATATTCACCCCTCCACTTT.

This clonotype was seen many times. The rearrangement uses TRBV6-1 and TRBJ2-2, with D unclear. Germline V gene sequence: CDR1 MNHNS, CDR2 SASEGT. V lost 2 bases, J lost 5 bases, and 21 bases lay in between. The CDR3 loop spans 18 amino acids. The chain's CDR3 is CASSESGWGSRWTGELFF. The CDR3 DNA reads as TGTGCCAGCAGTGAAAGTGGATGGGGTTCCCGTTGGACCGGGGAGCTGTTTTTT.

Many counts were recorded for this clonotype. The CDR3 spells CASRSSGSAKNIQYF. The CDR3 DNA sequence: TGTGCCAGCAGGAGTAGCGGGTCTGCCAAAAACATTCAGTACTTC. This chain links TRBV27 with TRBJ2-4; TRBD2 aligns across 7 bases. V lost 6 bases and J lost 1; bases outside the gene matches: 6. The CDR3 extends over 15 amino acids. Germline V gene data show CDR1 as MNHEY and CDR2 as SMNVEV (reference sequence).

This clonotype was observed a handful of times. The CDR3 spells CASSPLAGGLYEQYF. The CDR3 bases are TGCGCCAGCAGCCCACTCGCGGGGGGTCTCTACGAGCAGTACTTC. The gene calls are TRBV4-3 and TRBJ2-7; TRBD2 aligns across 8 bases. Trimming took 4 bases from V and 3 from J; bases not matched to a gene: 8. CDR3 length: 15 amino acids. CDR1 and CDR2 (germline): LGHNA, YSLEER.

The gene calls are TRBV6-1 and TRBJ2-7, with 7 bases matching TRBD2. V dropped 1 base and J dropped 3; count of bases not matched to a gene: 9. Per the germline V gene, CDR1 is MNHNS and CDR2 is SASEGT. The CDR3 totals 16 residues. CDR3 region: CASSEGVRGFLYEQYV. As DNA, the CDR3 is TGTGCCAGCAGTGAAGGGGTGCGGGGGTTTCTCTACGAGCAGTACGTC.

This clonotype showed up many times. The CDR3 DNA reads as TGTGCCAGCAGTGAAGTCCTCACCCGCGTCAATCAGCCCCAGCATTTT. Translation: CASSEVLTRVNQPQHF. This chain links TRBV6-1 with TRBJ1-5, with D uncertain. This CDR3 region has 16 residues. V shed 1 base and J shed 3 bases, with 13 bases lying between them. In germline, CDR1 is MNHNS, CDR2 SASEGT.

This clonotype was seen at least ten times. CDR3 in amino acids: CASSLVAVQQRMNTEAFF. CDR3 DNA: TGTGCCAGCAGCTTAGTGGCAGTCCAACAAAGAATGAACACTGAAGCTTTCTTT. V and J are TRBV11-3 and TRBJ1-1; D is undetermined. The CDR3 has 18 residues. The germline V gene encodes CDR1 SGHNT and CDR2 YENEEA. V was clipped by 1 base and J by 0 bases, with 18 bases between them.

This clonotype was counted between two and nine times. CDR3: CAWSVMGEQYF. The CDR3 DNA is TGTGCCTGGAGTGTAATGGGCGAGCAGTACTTC. The chain carries TRBV30 and TRBJ2-7; unclear D gene. CDR3 length equals 11 residues. V lost 0 bases and J 6 bases, leaving 6 bases between the germline ends. Germline V gives CDR1 GTSNPN, CDR2 SVGIG (reference sequence). Drawing the rest from reference TRBV30 and TRBJ2-7, the complete variable domain is SQTIHQWPATLVQPVGSPLSLECTVEGTSNPNLYWYRQAAGRGLQLLFYSVGIGQISSEVPQNLSASRPQDRQFILSSKKLLLSDSGFYLCAWSVMGEQYFGPGTRLTVT.

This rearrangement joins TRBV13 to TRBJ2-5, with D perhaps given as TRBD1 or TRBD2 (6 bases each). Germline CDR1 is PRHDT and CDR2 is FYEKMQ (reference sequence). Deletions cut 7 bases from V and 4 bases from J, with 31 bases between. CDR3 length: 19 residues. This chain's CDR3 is CASTYAAGQGKLWRETQYF. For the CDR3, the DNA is TGTGCCAGCACTTACGCCGCGGGGCAGGGGAAGCTTTGGCGAGAGACCCAGTACTTC.